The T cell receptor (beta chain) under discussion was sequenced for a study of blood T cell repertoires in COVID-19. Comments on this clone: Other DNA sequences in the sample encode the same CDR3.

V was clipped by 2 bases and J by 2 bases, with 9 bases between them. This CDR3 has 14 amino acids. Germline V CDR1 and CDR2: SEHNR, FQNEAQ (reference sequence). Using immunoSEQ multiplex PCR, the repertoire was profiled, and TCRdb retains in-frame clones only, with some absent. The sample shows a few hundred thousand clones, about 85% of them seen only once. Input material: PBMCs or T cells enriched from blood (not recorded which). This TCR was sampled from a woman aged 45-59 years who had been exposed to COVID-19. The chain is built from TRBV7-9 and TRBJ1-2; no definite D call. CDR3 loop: CASSLSGENYGYTF. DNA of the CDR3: TGTGCCAGCAGCTTAAGTGGGGAGAACTATGGCTACACCTTC.